Listed below are T cell receptor beta chains from one sample, sequenced in a study of T cell responses to AZD1222 COVID-19 vaccine. Some clones are missing from TCRdb's copy, which holds only in-frame ones; the method was immunoSEQ multiplex PCR. Of fewer than 200,000 clones listed, 80% to 90% are singletons. Sequences were derived from peripheral blood, sampled on day 0 of AZD1222 vaccination. The receptors originated from an adult in good health. CDR3s leave out the opening cysteine and the closing phenylalanine or tryptophan. Fields, in order: V gene, CDR3 length, CDR3 protein.

v_call: TRBV18; cdr3_length: 12; cdr3_aa: ASSPSQGAREQY
v_call: TRBV29-1; cdr3_length: 12; cdr3_aa: SVEFDPTLYEQY
v_call: TRBV30; cdr3_length: 13; cdr3_aa: AGTREGGWSDTQY
v_call: TRBV5-6; cdr3_length: 9; cdr3_aa: ASSLIDTQY
v_call: TRBV24-1; cdr3_length: 14; cdr3_aa: ATSDSGQPKDYGYT
v_call: TRBV11-2; cdr3_length: 9; cdr3_aa: ASSIQETQY
v_call: TRBV6-1; cdr3_length: 13; cdr3_aa: ASSDETGLSEKLF
v_call: TRBV2; cdr3_length: 13; cdr3_aa: ASSDLAQGGEKLF
v_call: TRBV28; cdr3_length: 12; cdr3_aa: ASSPQDRFEGYT
v_call: TRBV6-5; cdr3_length: 12; cdr3_aa: ASSLGQSNQPQH
v_call: TRBV7-3; cdr3_length: 14; cdr3_aa: ASSSTGQFTYNEQF